This record concerns one T cell receptor (beta chain) sequence. Its antigen is still unknown. Trimming cost V 2 bases and J 6 bases, with 14 bases left between them. This CDR3 has 14 amino acids. Germline V gene lookup returns CDR1 SGHTA and CDR2 FQGNSA. Repertoires were generated with immunoSEQ multiplex PCR, while TCRdb's copy carries only in-frame clones and drops some. The table has 90,000 to 100,000 clones, roughly 90% seen once; the top ten hold approximately 4%. The data are from a study of identifying expanded T cells in peripheral blood. The study's findings and limits: Differentially abundant clones: about 1.2 between replicates, about 15 at approximately 14 days, less than 20 at four.

Collection occurred without any documented infections or immune events in donors. The chain couples TRBV7-2 to TRBJ2-7; tentatively, D is TRBD1 or TRBD2 (5 bases each). The sequencing input was blood. This receptor was identified in a person aged 18 to 75 in good health. This CDR3 is CASSLQGTSREQYF. The DNA of the CDR3 is TGTGCCAGCAGCTTACAAGGGACCTCTCGCGAGCAGTACTTC.